What follows are 2 T cell receptor beta chains derived from one specimen sequenced in a study of cytomegalovirus exposure and HLA in healthy donors (dated 2017 in TCRdb). To prepare the library, the immunoSEQ multiplex PCR assay was applied. For the multiplex PCR, a mixture combining 60 forward primers for TCR Vbeta segments and 13 reverse primers for TCR Jbeta segments was used. Held by TCRdb, this immuneACCESS table contains in-frame sequences only and omits some clones. Under half of the omission traces to an unresolved V gene where checked; the cause of the rest is unknown. This sample lists some 110,000 clones; about 74% were detected once. The biggest ten clones account for around 4.9% of the sample. The sequenced material came from PBMCs. These receptors were obtained from a young man in good health and CMV-seropositive.

This clone was detected only once. This sample also contains other DNA sequences that code for the same CDR3. This sequence joins TRBV9 and TRBJ1-1, with 9 bases matching TRBD1. The CDR3 runs 14 residues. Germline CDR1 SGDLS, CDR2 YYNGEE. V was clipped by 3 bases and J by 1 base; unmatched bases: 1. CDR3 protein: CASSEGQGNTEAFF. The CDR3 region has the DNA TGTGCCAGCAGCGAGGGACAGGGGAACACTGAAGCTTTCTTT.

The gene calls are TRBV5-4 and TRBJ2-7; TRBD2 might be the D (6 bases). Germline loops: CDR1 SGHNT, CDR2 YYREEE (reference sequence). Trimming cost V 4 bases and J 0 bases, with 14 bases left between them. The CDR3 length is 15 residues. The DNA of the CDR3 is TGTGCCAGCAGCCAAGGAGCCGGGAGCTCCTACGAGCAGTACTTC. Protein sequence: CASSQGAGSSYEQYF.